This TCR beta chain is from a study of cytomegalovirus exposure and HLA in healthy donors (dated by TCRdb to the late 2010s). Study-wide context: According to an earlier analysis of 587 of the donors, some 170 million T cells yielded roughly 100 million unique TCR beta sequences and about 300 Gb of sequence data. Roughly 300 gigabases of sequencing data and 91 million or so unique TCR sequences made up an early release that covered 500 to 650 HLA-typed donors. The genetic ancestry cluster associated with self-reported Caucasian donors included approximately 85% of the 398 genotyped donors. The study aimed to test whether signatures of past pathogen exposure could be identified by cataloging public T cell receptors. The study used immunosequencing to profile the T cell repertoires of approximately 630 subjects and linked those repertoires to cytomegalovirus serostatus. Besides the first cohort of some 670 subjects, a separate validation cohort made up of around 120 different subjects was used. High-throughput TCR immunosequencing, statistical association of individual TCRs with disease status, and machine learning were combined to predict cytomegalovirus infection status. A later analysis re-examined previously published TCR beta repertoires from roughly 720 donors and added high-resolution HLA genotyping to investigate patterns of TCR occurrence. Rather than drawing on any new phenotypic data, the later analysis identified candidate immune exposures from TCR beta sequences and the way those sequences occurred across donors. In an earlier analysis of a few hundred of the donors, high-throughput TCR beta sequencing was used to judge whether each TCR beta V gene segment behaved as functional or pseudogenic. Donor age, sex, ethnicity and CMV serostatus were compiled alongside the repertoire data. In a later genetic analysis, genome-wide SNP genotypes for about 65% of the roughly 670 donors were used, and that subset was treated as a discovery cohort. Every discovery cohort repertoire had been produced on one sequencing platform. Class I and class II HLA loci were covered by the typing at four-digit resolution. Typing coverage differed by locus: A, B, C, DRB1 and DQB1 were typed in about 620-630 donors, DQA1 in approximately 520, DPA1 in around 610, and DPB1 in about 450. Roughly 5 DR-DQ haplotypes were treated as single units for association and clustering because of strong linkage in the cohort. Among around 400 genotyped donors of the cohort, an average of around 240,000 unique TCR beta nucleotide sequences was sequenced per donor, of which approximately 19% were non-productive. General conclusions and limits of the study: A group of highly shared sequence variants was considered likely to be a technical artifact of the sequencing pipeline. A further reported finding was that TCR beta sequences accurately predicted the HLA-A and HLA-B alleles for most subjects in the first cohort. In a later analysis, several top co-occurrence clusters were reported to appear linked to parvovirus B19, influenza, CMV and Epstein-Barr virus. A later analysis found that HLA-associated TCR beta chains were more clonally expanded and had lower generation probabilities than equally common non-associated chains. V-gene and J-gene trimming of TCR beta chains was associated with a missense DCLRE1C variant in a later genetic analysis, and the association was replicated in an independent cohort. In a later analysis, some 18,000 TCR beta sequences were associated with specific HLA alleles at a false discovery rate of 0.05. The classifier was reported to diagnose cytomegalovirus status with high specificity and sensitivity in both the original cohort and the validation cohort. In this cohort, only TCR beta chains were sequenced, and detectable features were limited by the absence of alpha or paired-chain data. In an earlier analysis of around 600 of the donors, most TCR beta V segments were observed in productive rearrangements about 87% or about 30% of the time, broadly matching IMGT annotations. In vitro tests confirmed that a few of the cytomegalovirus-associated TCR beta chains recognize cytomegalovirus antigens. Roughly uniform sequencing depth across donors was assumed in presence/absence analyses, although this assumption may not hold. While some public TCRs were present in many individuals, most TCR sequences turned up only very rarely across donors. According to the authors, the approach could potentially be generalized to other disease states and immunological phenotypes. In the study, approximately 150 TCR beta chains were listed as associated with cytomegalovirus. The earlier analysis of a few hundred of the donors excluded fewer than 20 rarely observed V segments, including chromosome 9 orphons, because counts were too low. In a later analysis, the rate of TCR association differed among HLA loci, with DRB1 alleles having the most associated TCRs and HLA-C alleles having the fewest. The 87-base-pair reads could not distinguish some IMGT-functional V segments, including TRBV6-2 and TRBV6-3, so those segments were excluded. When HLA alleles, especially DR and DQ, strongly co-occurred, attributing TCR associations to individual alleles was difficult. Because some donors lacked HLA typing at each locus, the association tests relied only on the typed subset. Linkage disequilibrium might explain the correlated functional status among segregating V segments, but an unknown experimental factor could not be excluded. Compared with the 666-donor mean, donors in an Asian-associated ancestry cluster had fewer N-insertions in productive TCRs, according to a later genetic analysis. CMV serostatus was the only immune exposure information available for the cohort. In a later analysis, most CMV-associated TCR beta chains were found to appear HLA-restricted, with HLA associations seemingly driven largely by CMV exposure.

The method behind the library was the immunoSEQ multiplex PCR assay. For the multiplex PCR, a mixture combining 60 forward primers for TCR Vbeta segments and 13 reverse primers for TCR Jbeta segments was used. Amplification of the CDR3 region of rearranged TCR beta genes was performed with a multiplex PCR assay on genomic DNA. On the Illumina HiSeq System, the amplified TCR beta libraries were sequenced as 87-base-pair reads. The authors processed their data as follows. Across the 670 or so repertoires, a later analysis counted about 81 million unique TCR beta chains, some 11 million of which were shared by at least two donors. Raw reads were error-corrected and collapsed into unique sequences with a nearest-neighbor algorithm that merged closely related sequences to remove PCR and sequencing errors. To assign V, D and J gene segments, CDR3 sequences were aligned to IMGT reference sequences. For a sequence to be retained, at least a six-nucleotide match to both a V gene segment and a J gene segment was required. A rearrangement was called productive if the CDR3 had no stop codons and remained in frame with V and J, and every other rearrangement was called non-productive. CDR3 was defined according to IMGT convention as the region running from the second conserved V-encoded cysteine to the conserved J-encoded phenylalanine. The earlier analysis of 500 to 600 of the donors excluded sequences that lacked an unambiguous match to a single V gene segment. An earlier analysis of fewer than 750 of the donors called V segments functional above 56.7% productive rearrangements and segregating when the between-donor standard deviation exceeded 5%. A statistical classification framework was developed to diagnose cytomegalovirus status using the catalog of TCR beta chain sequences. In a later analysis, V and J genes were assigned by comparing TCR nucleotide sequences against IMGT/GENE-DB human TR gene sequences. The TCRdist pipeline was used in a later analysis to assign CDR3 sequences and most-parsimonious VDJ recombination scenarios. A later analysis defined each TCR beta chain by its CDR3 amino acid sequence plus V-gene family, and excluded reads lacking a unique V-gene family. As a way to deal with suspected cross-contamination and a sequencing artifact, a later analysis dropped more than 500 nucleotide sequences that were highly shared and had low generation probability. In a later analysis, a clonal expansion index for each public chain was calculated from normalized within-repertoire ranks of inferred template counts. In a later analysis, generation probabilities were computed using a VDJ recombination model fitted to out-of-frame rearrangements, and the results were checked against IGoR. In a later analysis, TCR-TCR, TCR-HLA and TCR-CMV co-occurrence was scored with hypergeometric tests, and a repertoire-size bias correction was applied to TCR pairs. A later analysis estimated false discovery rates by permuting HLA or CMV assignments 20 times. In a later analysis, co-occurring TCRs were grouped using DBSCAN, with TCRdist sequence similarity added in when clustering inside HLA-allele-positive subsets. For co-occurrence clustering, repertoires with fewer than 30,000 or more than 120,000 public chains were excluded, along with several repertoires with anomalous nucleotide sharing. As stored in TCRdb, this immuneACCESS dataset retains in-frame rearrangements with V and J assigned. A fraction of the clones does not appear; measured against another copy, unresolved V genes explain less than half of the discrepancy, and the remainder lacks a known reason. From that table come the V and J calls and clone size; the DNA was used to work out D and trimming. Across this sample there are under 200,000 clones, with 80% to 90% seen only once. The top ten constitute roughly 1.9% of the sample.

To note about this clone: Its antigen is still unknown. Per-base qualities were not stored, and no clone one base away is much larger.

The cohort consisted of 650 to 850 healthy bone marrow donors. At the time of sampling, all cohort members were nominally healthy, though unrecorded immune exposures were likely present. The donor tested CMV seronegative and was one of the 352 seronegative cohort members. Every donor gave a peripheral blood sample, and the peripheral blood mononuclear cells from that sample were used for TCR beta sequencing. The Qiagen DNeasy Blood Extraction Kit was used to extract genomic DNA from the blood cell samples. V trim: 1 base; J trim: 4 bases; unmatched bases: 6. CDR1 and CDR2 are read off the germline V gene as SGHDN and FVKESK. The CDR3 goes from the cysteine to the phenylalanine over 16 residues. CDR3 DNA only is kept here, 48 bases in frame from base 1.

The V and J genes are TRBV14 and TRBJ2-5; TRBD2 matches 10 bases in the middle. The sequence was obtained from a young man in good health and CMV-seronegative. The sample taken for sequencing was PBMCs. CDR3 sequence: CASSQVLAGAGETQYF. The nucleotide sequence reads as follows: TGTGCCAGCAGCCAAGTCCTAGCGGGGGCAGGAGAGACCCAGTACTTC.